Listed here are 4 T cell receptor beta chains from one sample, sequenced in a study of T cell clonotyping in hematopoietic cell transplantation. Clones were read by immunoSEQ multiplex PCR, and TCRdb kept only the in-frame ones, dropping some. The sample yields more than 7,500 clones, about 97% seen once. This specimen was peripheral blood mononuclear cells, taken 100 days after allogeneic stem cell transplant. These receptor sequences come from a male patient aged 55 to 69 who had an allogeneic stem cell transplant from a related donor, so the T cells may come from the graft donor. Some clones in this sample may be carry-over from other donors' samples.

V is TRBV6-5 and J is TRBJ1-1, with D maybe TRBD1 (5 bases). The ends were cut back, 4 bases at V and 2 bases at J, with 11 bases in the middle. This CDR3 contains 14 residues. Germline V gene sequence: CDR1 MNHEY, CDR2 SVGAGI. CDR3 DNA: TGTGCCAGCAGTTTGACCGGGGGAAACACTGAAGCTTTCTTT. It encodes CASSLTGGNTEAFF.

The rearrangement joins TRBV7-8 to TRBJ1-2; TRBD1 matches 9 bases. Germline CDR1 is SGHVS and CDR2 is FQNEAQ. The junction had 9 bases not matched to a gene; V was cut back by 5 bases and J by 2 bases. This CDR3 is 16 amino acids long. CDR3 loop: CASSPRRDRENYGYTF. Here the CDR3 DNA reads TGTGCCAGCAGCCCCCGGAGGGACAGGGAGAACTATGGCTACACCTTC.

This chain uses TRBV6-1 with TRBJ1-2; 7 nucleotides match TRBD1. Germline V gene lookup returns CDR1 MNHNS and CDR2 SASEGT. V trimming: 3 bases; J trimming: 5 bases; junction bases outside the gene matches: 0. The CDR3 covers 12 residues. Written as DNA, the CDR3 is TGTGCCAGCAGTGACAGGGGGTATGGCTACACCTTC. Protein sequence: CASSDRGYGYTF.

V is TRBV7-3 and J is TRBJ1-1; D is undetermined. Germline CDR1 and CDR2: SGHTA and FQGTGA. The CDR3 length is 13 residues. Between the trimmed V and J ends, which lost 4 bases and 5 bases, there was a span of 11 bases. In DNA, the CDR3 is TGTGCCAGCAGCTGGACCCGGGATACTGAAGCTTTCTTT. Translation: CASSWTRDTEAFF.